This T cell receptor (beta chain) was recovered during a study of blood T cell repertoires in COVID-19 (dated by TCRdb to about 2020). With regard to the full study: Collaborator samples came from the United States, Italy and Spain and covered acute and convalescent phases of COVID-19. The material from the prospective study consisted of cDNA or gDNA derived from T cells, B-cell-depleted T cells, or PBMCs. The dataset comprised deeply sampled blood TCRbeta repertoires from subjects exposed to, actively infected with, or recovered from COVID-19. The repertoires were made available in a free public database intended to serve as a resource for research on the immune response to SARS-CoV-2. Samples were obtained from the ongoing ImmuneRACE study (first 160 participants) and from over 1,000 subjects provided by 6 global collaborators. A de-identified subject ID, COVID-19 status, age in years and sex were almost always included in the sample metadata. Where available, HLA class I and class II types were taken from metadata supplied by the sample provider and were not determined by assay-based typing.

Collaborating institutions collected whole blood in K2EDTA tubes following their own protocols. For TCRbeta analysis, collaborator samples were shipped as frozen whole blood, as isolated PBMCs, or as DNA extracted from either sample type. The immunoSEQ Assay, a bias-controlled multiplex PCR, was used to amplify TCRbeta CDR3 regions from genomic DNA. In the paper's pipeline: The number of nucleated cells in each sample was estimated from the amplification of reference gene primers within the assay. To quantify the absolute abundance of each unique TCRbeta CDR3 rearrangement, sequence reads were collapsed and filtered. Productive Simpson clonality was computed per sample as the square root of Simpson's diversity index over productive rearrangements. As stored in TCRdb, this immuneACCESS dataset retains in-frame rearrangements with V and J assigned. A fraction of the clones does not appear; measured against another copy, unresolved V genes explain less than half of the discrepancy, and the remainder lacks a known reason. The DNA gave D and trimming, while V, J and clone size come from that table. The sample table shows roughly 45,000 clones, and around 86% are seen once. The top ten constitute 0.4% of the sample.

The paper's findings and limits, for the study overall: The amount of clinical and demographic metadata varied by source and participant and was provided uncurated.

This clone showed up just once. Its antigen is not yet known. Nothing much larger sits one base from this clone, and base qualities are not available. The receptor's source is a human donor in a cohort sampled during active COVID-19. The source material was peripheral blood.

The nucleotide sequence reads TGTGCCAGCAGCGACCGGGGGAACTATGGCTACACCTTC. This translates into CASSDRGNYGYTF. The V and J genes are TRBV3-1 (or the pseudogene TRBV3-2) and TRBJ1-2, with a weak D call of TRBD1 (5 bases match). CDR1 is given as LGHDT and CDR2 as YNNKEL, both from the germline V gene (reference sequence). The CDR3 starts with the cysteine, ends with the phenylalanine, and has 13 residues. The entry retains the CDR3 DNA only, 39 bases that are in frame from base 1. The germline ends are 9 bases apart after V is trimmed by 5 bases and J by 2 bases.